The rows below give T cell receptor beta chains drawn from one sample of a study of T cell responses to AZD1222 COVID-19 vaccine. Sequencing was performed with immunoSEQ multiplex PCR; in TCRdb, only in-frame clones are kept and a portion is missing. The sample has 90,000 to 150,000 clones, about nine tenths seen once. This specimen consisted of peripheral blood, obtained on day 0 of AZD1222 vaccination. The receptors shown here come from an adult in good health. The conserved cysteine and the conserved F or W are not part of the CDR3 here. D genes are given only for firm matches.

j_call d_call v_call cdr3_aa
TRBJ1-5 - TRBV6-4 ASSDGSTGPQH
TRBJ1-3 TRBD1 TRBV28 ASSSRQGASGNTIY
TRBJ2-2 TRBD2 TRBV6-2/TRBV6-3 ASSYAGGVGELF
TRBJ2-3 - TRBV5-6 ASSIVDTQY
TRBJ2-7 TRBD1 TRBV6-5 ASSGQGSYEQY
TRBJ1-2 - TRBV11-2 ASRLTGAKVEYGYT
TRBJ2-3 TRBD2 TRBV30 AWSVWTSGRAPDTQY
TRBJ2-6 - TRBV5-1 ASSYDYSGANVLT
TRBJ1-5 - TRBV5-3 ARSPPWEVPSNQPQH
TRBJ1-5 - TRBV7-8 ASSLSRGRDQPQH
TRBJ1-6 - TRBV2 ASSLERPYNSPLH
TRBJ2-7 TRBD1 TRBV5-1 ASSLWSTGTAESYEQY
TRBJ2-2 TRBD2 TRBV9 ASSGGLAGRTGELF
TRBJ2-3 TRBD1 TRBV29-1 SERQGTGADTQY
TRBJ2-7 TRBD2 TRBV28 ASSSLAGSYEQY